The T cell receptor (beta chain) described here comes from a study of blood T cell repertoires in COVID-19 (TCRdb year 2020). Regarding the complete study: Collaborator samples came from the United States, Italy and Spain and covered acute and convalescent phases of COVID-19. The material from the prospective study consisted of cDNA or gDNA derived from T cells, B-cell-depleted T cells, or PBMCs. The dataset comprised deeply sampled blood TCRbeta repertoires from subjects exposed to, actively infected with, or recovered from COVID-19. A freely available public database, intended as a resource for researchers studying the immune response to SARS-CoV-2, is where the repertoires were released. Samples came from the ongoing ImmuneRACE study (first 160 participants) plus 1,254 subjects from 6 global collaborators. A de-identified subject ID, COVID-19 status, age in years and sex were almost always included in the sample metadata. Where available, HLA class I and class II types were obtained from metadata supplied by the sample provider rather than from assay-based typing.

General conclusions and limits of the study: Clinical and demographic metadata were provided uncurated, with the amount varying by source and participant.

V is shortened by 5 bases, J by 4 bases, and the region joining them spans 18 bases. The germline V gene yields SGDLS for CDR1 and YYNGEE for CDR2. Reading from cysteine to phenylalanine, the CDR3 counts 15 amino acids. Only the CDR3 DNA is retained, 45 bases long and in frame from the first base. Whole blood was collected in K2EDTA tubes by collaborating institutions according to the institutions' own protocols. For TCRbeta analysis, collaborators shipped samples as frozen whole blood, isolated PBMCs, or DNA extracted from either of those sample types. Comments on this clone: Its antigen has not been determined. Within one base of it there is no much larger clone, and no base qualities were kept.

The immunoSEQ Assay, a bias-controlled multiplex PCR, was used to amplify TCRbeta CDR3 regions from genomic DNA. In the source study's methods: Nucleated cell counts per sample were estimated from amplification of reference gene primers within the assay. To quantify the absolute abundance of each unique TCRbeta CDR3 rearrangement, sequence reads were collapsed and filtered. Productive Simpson clonality was computed per sample as the square root of Simpson's diversity index over productive rearrangements. The source is immuneACCESS, and TCRdb retained only in-frame sequences with V and J called. Part of the clones is not carried over; for the studies checked, unresolved V genes explain less than half of this, and the remainder is unexplained. The V and J calls and clone size are taken from that table; D and trimming were inferred from the DNA. This sample lists over 100,000 clones; about four fifths were detected once. The ten largest clones capture about 9.4% of the sample.

The sequence was collected from a human donor in a cohort sampled during active COVID-19. The sequence links TRBV9 to TRBJ1-2; 6 matching bases give a weak D call of TRBD1. The material sequenced was peripheral blood. The nucleotides read TGTGCCAGCAGTTCCCCAGGGGAGGGTAGCTATGGCTACACCTTC. This translates into CASSSPGEGSYGYTF.